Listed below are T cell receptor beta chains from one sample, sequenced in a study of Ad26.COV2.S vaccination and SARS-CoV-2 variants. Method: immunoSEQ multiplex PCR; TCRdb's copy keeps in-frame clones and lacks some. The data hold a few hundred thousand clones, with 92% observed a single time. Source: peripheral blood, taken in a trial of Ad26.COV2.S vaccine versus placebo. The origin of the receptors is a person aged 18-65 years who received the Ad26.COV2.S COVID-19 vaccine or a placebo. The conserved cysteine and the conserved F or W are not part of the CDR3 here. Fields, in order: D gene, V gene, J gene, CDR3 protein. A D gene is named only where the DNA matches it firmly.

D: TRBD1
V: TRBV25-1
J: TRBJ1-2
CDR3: ASSGTTGYNTGGYT

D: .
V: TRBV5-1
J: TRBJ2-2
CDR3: ASSLVAVNGELF

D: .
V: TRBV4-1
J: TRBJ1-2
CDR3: ASSQDVQVNYGYT

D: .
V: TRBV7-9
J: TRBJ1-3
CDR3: ASSLGHQSGNTIY

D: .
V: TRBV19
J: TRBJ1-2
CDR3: ASSMRQVYGYT

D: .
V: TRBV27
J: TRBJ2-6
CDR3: ASSLGGGLGANVLT

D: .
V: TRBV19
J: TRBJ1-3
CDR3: ASSMGLSGNTIY

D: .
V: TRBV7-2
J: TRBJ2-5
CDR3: ASSFVGGETQY

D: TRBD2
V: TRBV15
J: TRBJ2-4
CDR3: ATSSPGGAKNIQY

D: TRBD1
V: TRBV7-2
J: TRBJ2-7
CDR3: ASSKGQGTYEQY

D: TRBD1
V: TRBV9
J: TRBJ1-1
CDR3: ASSRTGVRDTEAF

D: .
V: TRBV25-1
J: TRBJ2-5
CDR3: ASSDPGDKETQY

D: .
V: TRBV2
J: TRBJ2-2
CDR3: ASSERPKIMTGANTGELF

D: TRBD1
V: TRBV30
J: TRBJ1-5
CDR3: AWNPGQGFNQPQH

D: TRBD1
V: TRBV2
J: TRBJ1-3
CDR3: ASSFTPGGGNTIY

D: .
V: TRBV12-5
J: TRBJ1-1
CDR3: ASGLFGGEAF

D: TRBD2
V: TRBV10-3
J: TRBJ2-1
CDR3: AISELKLAEMLTYNEQF

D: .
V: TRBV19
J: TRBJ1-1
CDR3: ASSAQGWLRRNTEAF

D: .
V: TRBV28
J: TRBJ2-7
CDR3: ASSLSPGQQY

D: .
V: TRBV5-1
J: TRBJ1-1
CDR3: ASSYRELNTEAF

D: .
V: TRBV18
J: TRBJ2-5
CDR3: ASSPQLEETQY

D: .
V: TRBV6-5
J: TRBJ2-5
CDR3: ARVRMIRGVETQY

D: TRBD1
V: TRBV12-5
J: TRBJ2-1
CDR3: ASGLGTGRHNEQF

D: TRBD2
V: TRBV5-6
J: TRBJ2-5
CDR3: ASSSRLALQETQY

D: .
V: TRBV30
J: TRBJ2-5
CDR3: AWSVLGGPQETQY

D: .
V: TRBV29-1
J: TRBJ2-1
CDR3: SVLGRTQF

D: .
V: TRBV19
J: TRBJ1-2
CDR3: ASLHGGGSRYYGYT

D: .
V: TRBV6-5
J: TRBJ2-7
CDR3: ASSPGLGYEQY

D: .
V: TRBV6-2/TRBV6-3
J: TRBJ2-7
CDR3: ASSGGGTGLYEQY

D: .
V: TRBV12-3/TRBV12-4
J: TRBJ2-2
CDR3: ASSLYGGELF

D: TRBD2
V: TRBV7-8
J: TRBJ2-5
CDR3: ASSPIGGLAGLKYQETQY

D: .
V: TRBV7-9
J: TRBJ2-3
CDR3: ASSLPGDTQY

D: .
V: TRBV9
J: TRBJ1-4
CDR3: ASSVGGPDRSNEKLF

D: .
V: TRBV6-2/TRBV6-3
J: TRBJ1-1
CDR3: ASSPPAANTEAF

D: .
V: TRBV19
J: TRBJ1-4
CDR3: ASRRSTVNEKLF

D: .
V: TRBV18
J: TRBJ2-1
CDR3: ASSPLSPGARGNEQF

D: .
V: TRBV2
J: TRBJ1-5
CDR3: ASRGDTSNQPQH

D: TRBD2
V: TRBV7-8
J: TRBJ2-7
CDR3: ASNTGGEGLEQY

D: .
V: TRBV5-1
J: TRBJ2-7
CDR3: ASSLASGYEQY

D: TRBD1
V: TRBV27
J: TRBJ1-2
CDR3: ASSLSQGARIS

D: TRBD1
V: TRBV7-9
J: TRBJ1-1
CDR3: ASSLNAIGQGASSSL

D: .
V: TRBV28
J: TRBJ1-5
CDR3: ASSFREPQH